This TCR beta chain was retrieved from a study of blood T cell repertoires in COVID-19. Whole-study context: There were acute and convalescent COVID-19 samples, and they came from the United States, Italy and Spain.

The protocol was immunoSEQ multiplex PCR, while the TCRdb copy is restricted to in-frame clones and leaves out a portion. In the table there are roughly 120,000 clones, about 80% of which are singletons. From germline, CDR1 is SQVTM and CDR2 ANQGSEA. The CDR3 is 15 amino acids. Trimming took off 3 bases at V and 0 bases at J, with 14 bases between the two ends. This clonotype originated in an older woman with acute or convalescent COVID-19. The rearrangement links TRBV29-1 to TRBJ1-2; no reliable D call. Sequencing was carried out using peripheral blood. The CDR3 DNA follows: TGCAGCGTTGATGTAGCCGGCTTTGCTAACTATGGCTACACCTTC. Its protein product is CSVDVAGFANYGYTF.